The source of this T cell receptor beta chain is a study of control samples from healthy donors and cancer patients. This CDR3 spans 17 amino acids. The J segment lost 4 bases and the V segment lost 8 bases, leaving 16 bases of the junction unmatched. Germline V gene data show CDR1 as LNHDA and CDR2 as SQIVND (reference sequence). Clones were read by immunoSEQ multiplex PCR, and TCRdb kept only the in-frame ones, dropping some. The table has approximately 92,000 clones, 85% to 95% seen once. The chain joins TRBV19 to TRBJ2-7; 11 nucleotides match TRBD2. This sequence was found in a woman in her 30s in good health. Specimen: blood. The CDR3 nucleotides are TGTGCCAGTCATCCGGGATTCGGACTAGCGGGTCCTTACGAGCAGTACTTC. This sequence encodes CASHPGFGLAGPYEQYF.